Reported below is one TCR beta chain. Here immunoSEQ multiplex PCR was the method, and the copy in TCRdb shows in-frame clones only, minus some. The sample shows about 2.2 million clones, 93% of them seen only once. Selected positively for CCR7 and CD45RO-negative, naive CD8 cells excluded terminally differentiated effector memory CD45RA+ cells. The sample comes from a study of shared clonotypes between healthy human individuals. The CDR3 contains 18 residues. V gave up 6 bases and J gave up 5 bases; unmatched junction bases: 19. Germline-derived CDR1 and CDR2 are MDHEN and SYDVKM. Specimen: naive CD8+ T cells from PBMCs. The chain couples TRBV28 to TRBJ2-5, with 9 bases that match TRBD1. This TCR derives from a man aged 18 to 30 in good health. Some clones in this sample may be carry-over from other donors' samples. CDR3 residues: CASRGIGQGPSVLETQYF. Here the CDR3 DNA reads TGTGCCAGCAGGGGCATCGGACAGGGGCCTTCGGTTCTTGAGACCCAGTACTTC.